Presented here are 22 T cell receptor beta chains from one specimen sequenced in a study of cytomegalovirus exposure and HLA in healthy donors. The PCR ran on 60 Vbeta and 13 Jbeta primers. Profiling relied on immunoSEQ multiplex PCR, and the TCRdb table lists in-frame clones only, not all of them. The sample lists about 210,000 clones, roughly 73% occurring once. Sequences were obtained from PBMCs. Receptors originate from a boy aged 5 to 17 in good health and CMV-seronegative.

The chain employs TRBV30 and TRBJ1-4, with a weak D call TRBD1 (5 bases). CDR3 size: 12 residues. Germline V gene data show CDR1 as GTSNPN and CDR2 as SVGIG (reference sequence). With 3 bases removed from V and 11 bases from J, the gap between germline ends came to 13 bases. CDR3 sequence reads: CAWRQDRSKLFF. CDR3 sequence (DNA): TGTGCCTGGAGGCAAGACAGAAGCAAACTGTTTTTT.

The CDR3 reads CASSPGPQGNYEQYF. DNA for the CDR3: TGTGCCAGTAGTCCTGGGCCCCAGGGAAACTACGAGCAGTACTTC. The V and J genes are TRBV19 and TRBJ2-7, with D perhaps matching TRBD1 (5 bases). V lost 5 bases to trimming and J lost 3 bases, with 17 bases between them. The CDR3 is 15 residues long. Germline V gene data show CDR1 as LNHDA and CDR2 as SQIVND (reference sequence).

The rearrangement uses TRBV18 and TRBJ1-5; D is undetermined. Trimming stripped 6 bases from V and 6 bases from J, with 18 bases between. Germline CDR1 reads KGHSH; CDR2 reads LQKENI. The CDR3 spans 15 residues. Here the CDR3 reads CASSRLNRVAQPQHF. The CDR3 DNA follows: TGTGCCAGCTCCCGGTTGAATAGAGTAGCTCAGCCCCAGCATTTT.

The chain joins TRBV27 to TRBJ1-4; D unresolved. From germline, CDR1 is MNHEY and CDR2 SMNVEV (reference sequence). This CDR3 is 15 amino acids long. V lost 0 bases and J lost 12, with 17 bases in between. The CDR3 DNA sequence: TGTGCCAGCAGTTTATCGGTTTTAAGAGGGTGGGAACTGTTTTTT. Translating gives CASSLSVLRGWELFF.

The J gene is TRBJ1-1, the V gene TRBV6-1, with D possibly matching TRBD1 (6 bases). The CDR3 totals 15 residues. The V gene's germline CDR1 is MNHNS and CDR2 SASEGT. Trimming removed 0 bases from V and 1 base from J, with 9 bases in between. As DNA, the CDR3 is TGTGCCAGCAGTGAAGCAGGGGGATGGAACACTGAAGCTTTCTTT. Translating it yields CASSEAGGWNTEAFF.

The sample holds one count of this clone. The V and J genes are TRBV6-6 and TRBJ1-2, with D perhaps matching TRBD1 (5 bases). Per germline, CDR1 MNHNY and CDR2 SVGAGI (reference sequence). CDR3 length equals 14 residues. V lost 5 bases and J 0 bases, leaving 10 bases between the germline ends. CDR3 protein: CASSDSLSNYGYTF. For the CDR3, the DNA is TGTGCCAGCAGTGACAGCCTTTCTAACTATGGCTACACCTTC.

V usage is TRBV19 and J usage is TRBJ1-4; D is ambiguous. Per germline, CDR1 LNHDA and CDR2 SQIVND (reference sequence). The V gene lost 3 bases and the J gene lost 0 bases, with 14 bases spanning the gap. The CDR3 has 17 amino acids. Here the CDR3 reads CASSIGGFWATNEKLFF. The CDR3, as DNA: TGTGCCAGTAGTATTGGAGGGTTTTGGGCAACTAATGAAAAACTGTTTTTT.

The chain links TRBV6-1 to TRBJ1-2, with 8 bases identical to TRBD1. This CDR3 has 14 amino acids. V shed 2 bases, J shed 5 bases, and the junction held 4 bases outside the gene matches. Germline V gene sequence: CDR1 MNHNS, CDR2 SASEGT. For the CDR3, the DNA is TGTGCCAGCAGTGAAACCAGGGGGCTGTATGGCTACACCTTC. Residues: CASSETRGLYGYTF.

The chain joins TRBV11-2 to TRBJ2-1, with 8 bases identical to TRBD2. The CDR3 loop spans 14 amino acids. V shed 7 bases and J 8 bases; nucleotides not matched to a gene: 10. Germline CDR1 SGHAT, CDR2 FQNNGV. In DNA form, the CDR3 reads TGTGCCAGCACCCTTAGCGGGATAGGCGATGAGCAGTTCTTC. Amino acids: CASTLSGIGDEQFF.

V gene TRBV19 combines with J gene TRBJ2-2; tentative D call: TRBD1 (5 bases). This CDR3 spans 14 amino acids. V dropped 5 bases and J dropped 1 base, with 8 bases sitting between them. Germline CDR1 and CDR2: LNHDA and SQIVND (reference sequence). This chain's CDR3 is CASSSQGNTGELFF. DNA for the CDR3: TGTGCCAGTAGTTCCCAGGGGAACACCGGGGAGCTGTTTTTT.

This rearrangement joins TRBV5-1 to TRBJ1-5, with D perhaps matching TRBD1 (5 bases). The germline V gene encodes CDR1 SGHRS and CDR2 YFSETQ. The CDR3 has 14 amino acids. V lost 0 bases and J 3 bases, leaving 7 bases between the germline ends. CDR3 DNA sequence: TGCGCCAGCAGCTTGGGGGGGGACAATCAGCCCCAGCATTTT. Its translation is CASSLGGDNQPQHF.

The chain's CDR3 is CASSLRQGVVYGYTF. In DNA form, the CDR3 reads TGCGCCAGCAGCTTGAGACAGGGGGTCGTCTATGGCTACACCTTC. The chain is built from TRBV5-1 and TRBJ1-2; TRBD1 matches 9 bases. Trimming at V came to 1 base and at J to 4 bases, leaving 5 bases not matched to a gene. Per germline, CDR1 SGHRS and CDR2 YFSETQ. The CDR3 length is 15 residues.

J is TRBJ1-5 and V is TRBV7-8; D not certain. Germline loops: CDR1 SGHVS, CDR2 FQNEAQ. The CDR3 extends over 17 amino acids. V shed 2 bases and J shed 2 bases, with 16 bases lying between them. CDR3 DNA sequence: TGTGCCAGCAGCTTATTTCCGAGCGGGGATGGCAATCAGCCCCAGCATTTT. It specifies CASSLFPSGDGNQPQHF. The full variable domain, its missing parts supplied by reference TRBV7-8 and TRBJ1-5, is GAGVSQSPRYKVAKRGQDVALRCDPISGHVSLFWYQQALGQGPEFLTYFQNEAQLDKSGLPSDRFFAERPEGSVSTLKIQRTQQEDSAVYLCASSLFPSGDGNQPQHFGDGTRLSIL.

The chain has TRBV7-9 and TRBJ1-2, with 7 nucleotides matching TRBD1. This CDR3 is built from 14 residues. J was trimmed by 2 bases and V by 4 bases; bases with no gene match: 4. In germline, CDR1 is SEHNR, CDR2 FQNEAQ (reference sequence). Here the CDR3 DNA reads TGTGCCAGCAGCTGGTCAGGGGGGAACTATGGCTACACCTTC. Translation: CASSWSGGNYGYTF. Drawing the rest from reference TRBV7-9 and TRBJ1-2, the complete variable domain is DTGVSQNPRHKITKRGQNVTFRCDPISEHNRLYWYRQTLGQGPEFLTYFQNEAQLEKSRLLSDRFSAERPKGSFSTLEIQRTEQGDSAMYLCASSWSGGNYGYTFGSGTRLTVV.

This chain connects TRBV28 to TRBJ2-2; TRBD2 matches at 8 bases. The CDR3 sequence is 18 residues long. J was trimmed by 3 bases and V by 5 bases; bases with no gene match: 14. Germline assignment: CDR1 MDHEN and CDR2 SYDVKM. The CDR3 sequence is CASSPLPGGAGDTGELFF. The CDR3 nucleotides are TGTGCCAGCAGTCCCCTCCCCGGGGGGGCCGGGGACACCGGGGAGCTGTTTTTT.

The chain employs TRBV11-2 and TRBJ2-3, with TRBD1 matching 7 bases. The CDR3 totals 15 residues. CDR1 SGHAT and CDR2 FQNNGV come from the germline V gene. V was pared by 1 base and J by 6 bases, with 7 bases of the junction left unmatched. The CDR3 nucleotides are TGTGCCAGCAGCTTAGCTGGTGTAGGGGGCGATACGCAGTATTTT. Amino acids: CASSLAGVGGDTQYF.

Here the CDR3 DNA reads TGTGCCAGCAGCTTAGGTAGTAATGAGCAGTTCTTC. Amino acid sequence: CASSLGSNEQFF. The chain combines TRBV11-2 with TRBJ2-1; D is unresolved. CDR1 is SGHAT and CDR2 is FQNNGV in the germline V gene. Trimming removed 1 base at V and 7 bases at J, with 5 bases between. The CDR3 is 12 amino acids. The full variable domain, with the rest looked up from reference TRBV11-2 and TRBJ2-1, is EAGVAQSPRYKIIEKRQSVAFWCNPISGHATLYWYQQILGQGPKLLIQFQNNGVVDDSQLPKDRFSAERLKGVDSTLKIQPAKLEDSAVYLCASSLGSNEQFFGPGTRLTVL.

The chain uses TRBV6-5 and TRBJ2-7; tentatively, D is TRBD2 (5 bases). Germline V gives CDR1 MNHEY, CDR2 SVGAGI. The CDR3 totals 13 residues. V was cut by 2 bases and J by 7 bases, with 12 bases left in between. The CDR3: CASSYSTSGEQYF. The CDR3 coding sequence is TGTGCCAGCAGTTACAGCACCTCGGGGGAGCAGTACTTC.

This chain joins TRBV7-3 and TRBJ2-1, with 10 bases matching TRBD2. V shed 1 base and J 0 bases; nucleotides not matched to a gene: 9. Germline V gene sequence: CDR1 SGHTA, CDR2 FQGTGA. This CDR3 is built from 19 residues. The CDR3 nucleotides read TGTGCCAGCAGCTTAAGGGGACTAGCGCTTCCGGGCTCCTACAATGAGCAGTTCTTC. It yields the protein CASSLRGLALPGSYNEQFF.

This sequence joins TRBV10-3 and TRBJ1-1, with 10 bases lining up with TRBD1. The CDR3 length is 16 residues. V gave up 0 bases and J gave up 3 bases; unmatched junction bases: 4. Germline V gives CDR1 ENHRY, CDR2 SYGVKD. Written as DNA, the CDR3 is TGTGCCATCAGTGAGTCGGTGGGGACAGGGGACACTGAAGCTTTCTTT. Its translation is CAISESVGTGDTEAFF.

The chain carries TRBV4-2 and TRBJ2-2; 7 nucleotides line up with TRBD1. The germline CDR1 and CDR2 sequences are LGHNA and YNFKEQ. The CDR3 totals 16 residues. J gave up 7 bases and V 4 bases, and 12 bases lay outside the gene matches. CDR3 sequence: CASSLSLVQGDGELFF. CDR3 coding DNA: TGTGCCAGCAGCCTCTCTCTCGTTCAGGGGGACGGGGAGCTGTTTTTT.

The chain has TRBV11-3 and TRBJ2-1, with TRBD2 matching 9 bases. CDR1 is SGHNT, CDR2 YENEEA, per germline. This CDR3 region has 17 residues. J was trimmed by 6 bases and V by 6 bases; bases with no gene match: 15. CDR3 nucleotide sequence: TGTGCCAGCAGTCATCAGTGGGCGGGAGGGGGGGGCAATGAGCAGTTCTTC. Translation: CASSHQWAGGGGNEQFF.